This T cell receptor beta chain emerged from a study of technical replicates of blood from a handful of donors. The CDR3 sequence is 18 residues long. Losses at the gene ends were 0 bases for V and 9 bases for J; bases not matched to a gene: 9. Germline V gives CDR1 MGHRA, CDR2 YSYEKL. Method: immunoSEQ multiplex PCR; TCRdb's copy keeps in-frame clones and lacks some. The table records around 93,000 clones, approximately 95% of them present only once. The sequencing input was T cells isolated from PBMCs. The chain has TRBV4-1 and TRBJ2-1, with 15 bases identical to TRBD2. This receptor was taken from a human donor in good health. The CDR3 DNA reads as TGCGCCAGCAGCCAAGATCAAGGGACTAGCGGGAGGTTTGGTGAGCAGTTCTTC. As protein: CASSQDQGTSGRFGEQFF.